This is a list of T cell receptor beta chains from one sample in a study of cytomegalovirus exposure and HLA in healthy donors. Clones were read by immunoSEQ multiplex PCR, and TCRdb kept only the in-frame ones, dropping some. The table shows fewer than 200,000 clones, with approximately 80% occurring only once. The sample comprised PBMCs. These receptors were taken from a woman in her 40s in good health and CMV-seropositive. CDR3s include the opening cysteine and the closing phenylalanine or tryptophan. A D gene is named only where the DNA matches it firmly. Some rows mark clone size as missing; the rest say once, few, many or name a class of expanded clone.

size	V	D	J	CDR3	DNA
NA	TRBV15	NA	TRBJ1-2	CATSRGQDGYTF	TGTGCCACCAGCAGAGGACAGGATGGCTACACCTTC
NA	TRBV5-1	NA	TRBJ2-6	CASSLNMGRGANVLTF	TGCGCCAGCAGCTTGAACATGGGGAGAGGGGCCAACGTCCTGACTTTC
once	TRBV7-9	NA	TRBJ1-1	CASSPLTGLNTEAFF	TGTGCCAGCAGCCCGCTCACAGGCTTGAACACTGAAGCTTTCTTT
NA	TRBV5-6	TRBD1	TRBJ1-5	CASSAMGGQGFQPQHF	TGTGCCAGCAGCGCCATGGGGGGACAGGGGTTTCAGCCCCAGCATTTT
NA	TRBV25-1	TRBD1	TRBJ1-6	CASSATGGERSPLHF	TGTGCCAGCAGTGCGACAGGGGGCGAAAGATCACCCCTCCACTTT
NA	TRBV6-1	TRBD1	TRBJ2-7	CASSSRQGSSYEQYF	TGTGCCAGCAGTTCCCGACAGGGGAGCTCCTACGAGCAGTACTTC
NA	TRBV4-1	TRBD1	TRBJ2-7	CASSRGQGAYEQYF	TGCGCCAGCAGCCGGGGACAGGGGGCCTACGAGCAGTACTTC
NA	TRBV25-1	TRBD1	TRBJ2-3	CASSGQGPDTQYF	TGTGCCAGCAGCGGACAGGGTCCCGATACGCAGTATTTT
few	TRBV25-1	TRBD1	TRBJ1-4	CASSRQGYEKLFF	TGTGCCAGCAGCCGACAGGGTTATGAAAAACTGTTTTTT
NA	TRBV5-4	NA	TRBJ1-4	CASSFKGTTNEKLFF	TGTGCCAGCAGCTTCAAGGGGACAACTAATGAAAAACTGTTTTTT
NA	TRBV4-1	NA	TRBJ1-3	CASSQGADTIYF	TGCGCCAGCAGCCAAGGGGCTGACACCATATATTTT
NA	TRBV5-1	NA	TRBJ1-2	CASSLATDPSKYTF	TGCGCCAGCAGCTTGGCAACAGACCCCTCGAAGTACACCTTC
few	TRBV6-1	NA	TRBJ1-3	CASTTLDKSGNTIYF	TGTGCCAGCACGACTCTCGATAAGTCTGGAAACACCATATATTTT
NA	TRBV7-9	NA	TRBJ1-2	CASSPEGPGYGYTF	TGTGCCAGCAGCCCCGAGGGCCCGGGCTATGGCTACACCTTC
NA	TRBV18	TRBD1	TRBJ2-1	CASSRGQGENGEQFF	TGTGCCAGCTCACGCGGACAGGGGGAGAATGGTGAGCAGTTCTTC
few	TRBV30	NA	TRBJ2-5	CAWSQGETQYF	TGTGCCTGGAGTCAGGGCGAGACCCAGTACTTC
NA	TRBV10-3	TRBD2	TRBJ2-3	CAIRGGSTDTQYF	TGTGCCATCAGGGGGGGGAGCACAGATACGCAGTATTTT
NA	TRBV7-6	NA	TRBJ1-1	CASSPLAVATEAFF	TGTGCCAGCAGCCCTCTTGCGGTGGCCACTGAAGCTTTCTTT
NA	TRBV27	TRBD2	TRBJ2-6	CASSFLAGETGANVLTF	TGTGCCAGCAGTTTTCTAGCGGGAGAAACTGGGGCCAACGTCCTGACTTTC
NA	TRBV7-9	NA	TRBJ2-2	CASSPQMNTGELFF	TGTGCCAGCAGCCCACAGATGAACACCGGGGAGCTGTTTTTT
NA	TRBV18	NA	TRBJ2-2	CASSPPQGQSGELFF	TGTGCCAGCTCACCACCTCAAGGACAGAGCGGGGAGCTGTTTTTT
once	TRBV19	NA	TRBJ2-7	CASSSEPTSSYEQYF	TGTGCCAGTAGCTCCGAGCCTACTTCCTCCTACGAGCAGTACTTC
NA	TRBV19	NA	TRBJ1-5	CASSIHESNQPQHF	TGTGCCAGTAGTATACACGAGAGCAATCAGCCCCAGCATTTT
NA	TRBV7-2	TRBD1	TRBJ2-5	CASSSTTGVLTQYF	TGTGCCAGCAGCTCAACCACAGGGGTACTGACCCAGTACTTC